A single sample gave rise to the 26 T cell receptor beta chains below, sequenced in a study of T cell repertoires in cytomegalovirus infection (dated by TCRdb to about 2019). TCRdb names Illumina HiSeq 1500 as the instrument used. TCRdb reran the public reads through fastp at Q25 and MiXCR, keeping productive beta chains. For every CDR3 protein sequence, its rows merge into one entry that carries the most common genes and DNA. Present in this sample are about 490,000 distinct CDR3 sequences, 10% to 12% of which were seen just once. The ten biggest clones cover around 9.6% of the sample. The sequenced material came from PBMCs. All receptors come from a human donor in good health (CMV status not recorded). Some clones in this sample may be carry-over from other donors' samples.

This clonotype was counted many times. V usage is TRBV7-3 and J usage is TRBJ2-1, with D maybe TRBD2 (6 bases). The CDR3 runs 15 residues. Germline loops: CDR1 SGHTA, CDR2 FQGTGA. Trimming pared 2 bases from V and 3 bases from J, leaving 11 bases between. CDR3 nucleotides: TGTGCCAGCAGCTTAGGGGGGTTAGGCTACAATGAGCAGTTCTTC. The encoded protein is CASSLGGLGYNEQFF. Supplemented by reference TRBV7-3 and TRBJ2-1, the full variable domain reads GAGVSQTPSNKVTEKGKYVELRCDPISGHTALYWYRQSLGQGPEFLIYFQGTGAADDSGLPNDRFFAVRPEGSVSTLKIQRTERGDSAVYLCASSLGGLGYNEQFFGPGTRLTVL.

This clonotype has a count of ten or more. The CDR3 spells CASSLELGNEQYF. CDR3 coding DNA: TGCGCCAGCAGCTTGGAGTTAGGGAACGAGCAGTACTTC. This chain uses TRBV5-1 with TRBJ2-7; D ambiguous. There are 13 residues in the CDR3. The germline V gene has CDR1 SGHRS and CDR2 YFSETQ. Trimming removed 0 bases at V and 5 bases at J, with 9 bases between. The whole variable domain, filled in from reference TRBV5-1 and TRBJ2-7, reads KAGVTQTPRYLIKTRGQQVTLSCSPISGHRSVSWYQQTPGQGLQFLFEYFSETQRNKGNFPGRFSGRQFSNSRSEMNVSTLELGDSALYLCASSLELGNEQYFGPGTRLTVT.

This clonotype showed up many times. The chain links TRBV7-8 to TRBJ1-1; D remains unclear. V was cut by 0 bases and J by 0 bases, with 11 bases left in between. The CDR3 runs 16 residues. Germline V lookup: CDR1 SGHVS, CDR2 FQNEAQ. CDR3 in amino acids: CASSLAPTLMNTEAFF. The DNA of the CDR3 is TGTGCCAGCAGCTTAGCCCCGACGCTTATGAACACTGAAGCTTTCTTT.

This clonotype was observed a handful of times. This sequence joins TRBV29-1 and TRBJ1-1; D is perhaps TRBD1 (6 bases). Germline assignment: CDR1 SQVTM and CDR2 ANQGSEA. CDR3 length equals 13 residues. V shed 7 bases and J shed 5 bases, with 17 bases lying between them. CDR3 bases: TGCAGCGGTTCGTTAGGGGGGCGAACTGAAGCTTTCTTT. It encodes CSGSLGGRTEAFF.

This clonotype was counted a few times. The rearrangement joins TRBV2 to TRBJ2-2, with a tentative D call TRBD2 (5 bases). V was trimmed by 5 bases and J by 3 bases, leaving 13 bases between them. CDR3 length equals 15 residues. CDR1 is SNHLY and CDR2 is FYNNEI in the germline V gene. Here the CDR3 reads CASSLGSGYTGELFF. The CDR3 DNA sequence: TGTGCCAGCAGTCTAGGGTCGGGGTACACCGGGGAGCTGTTTTTT.

Regarding this clonotype: Germline and junction disagree at one end, which may indicate a read error. The chain uses TRBV4-1 and TRBJ1-2; TRBD1 aligns across 10 bases. Per germline, CDR1 MGHRA and CDR2 YSYEKL. CDR3 size: 15 residues. Written as DNA, the CDR3 is TGTGCCAGCAGCCAACCGGGACAGGGGAACCATGGCTACACCTTC. The encoded protein is CASSQPGQGNHGYTF.

This clonotype showed up many times. This chain uses TRBV24-1 with TRBJ1-1; the D is unclear. CDR3 length: 14 amino acids. V shed 7 bases and J shed 1 base, with 12 bases lying between them. Germline V gives CDR1 KGHDR, CDR2 SFDVKD. For the CDR3, the DNA is TGTGCCACCAGGACATCTGGCCCGAACACTGAAGCTTTCTTT. Amino acid sequence: CATRTSGPNTEAFF.

This clonotype was seen a handful of times. The rearrangement joins TRBV4-2 to TRBJ1-1; 11 bases align to TRBD1. V was pared by 5 bases and J by 4 bases, with 6 bases of the junction left unmatched. The CDR3 is 15 amino acids. The germline V gene has CDR1 LGHNA and CDR2 YNFKEQ. CDR3: CASSTQGTGGTEAFF. The CDR3 nucleotides read TGTGCCAGCAGCACCCAAGGGACAGGGGGCACTGAAGCTTTCTTT.

This clonotype was recorded at least ten times. The genes are TRBV12-3 or TRBV12-4 and TRBJ1-4, with a weak D call TRBD1 (5 bases). The CDR3 runs to 14 residues. Trimming pared 3 bases from V and 8 bases from J, leaving 13 bases between. CDR3 sequence: CASSFTGAGEKLFF. CDR3 sequence (DNA): TGTGCCAGCAGTTTTACTGGGGCAGGGGAAAAACTGTTTTTT.

This clonotype was recorded many times. The gene calls are TRBV6-5 and TRBJ2-1, with 14 bases matching TRBD2. The CDR3 covers 16 residues. V lost 6 bases to trimming and J lost 9 bases; unmatched junction nucleotides: 10. Germline V gene lookup returns CDR1 MNHEY and CDR2 SVGAGI. DNA of the CDR3: TGTGCCAGCAGCCACCCGACTAGCGGGAGGGCCGGTGAGCAGTTCTTC. Its translation is CASSHPTSGRAGEQFF.

This clonotype came up many times. The rearrangement uses TRBV6-1 and TRBJ1-4; D is perhaps TRBD1 (5 bases). The CDR3 covers 16 residues. With 2 bases removed from V and 7 bases from J, the gap between germline ends came to 17 bases. The germline V gene encodes CDR1 MNHNS and CDR2 SASEGT. The CDR3 sequence is CASSESWGTESEKLFF. The CDR3 nucleotides are TGTGCCAGCAGTGAATCTTGGGGGACTGAGAGTGAAAAACTGTTTTTT.

This clonotype showed up many times. V usage is TRBV7-3 and J usage is TRBJ2-1, with 13 bases identical to TRBD2. CDR1 is SGHTA, CDR2 FQGTGA, per germline. V lost 1 base to trimming and J lost 7 bases; unmatched junction nucleotides: 4. CDR3 length: 16 residues. As DNA, the CDR3 is TGTGCCAGCAGCTTAAAGCGACTAGCGGGAGGTAATGAGCAGTTCTTC. It is translated as CASSLKRLAGGNEQFF.

This clonotype was detected a few times. The rearrangement uses TRBV19 and TRBJ2-7; 10 nucleotides align to TRBD2. Per germline, CDR1 LNHDA and CDR2 SQIVND (reference sequence). V dropped 5 bases and J dropped 2; count of bases not matched to a gene: 9. This CDR3 spans 16 amino acids. The CDR3 DNA reads TGTGCCAGTAGTTCGGCTCTAGCGGGAGCCCCCTACGAGCAGTACTTC. It is translated as CASSSALAGAPYEQYF.

This clonotype was seen many times. The V call is TRBV20-1, the J call TRBJ2-2; 15 bases fit TRBD2. V lost 5 bases and J lost 6; bases outside the gene matches: 7. CDR3 length equals 16 residues. Germline lookup yields CDR1 DFQATT and CDR2 SNEGSKA (reference sequence). CDR3 sequence reads: CSAADRTSGGAGELFF. Here the CDR3 DNA reads TGCAGTGCTGCCGATAGGACTAGCGGGGGGGCCGGGGAGCTGTTTTTT.

There are many counts of this clonotype. This chain links TRBV13 with TRBJ2-7, with 7 positions matching TRBD2. With 0 bases clipped from V and 2 bases from J, the junction kept 13 bases outside the gene matches. Per germline, CDR1 PRHDT and CDR2 FYEKMQ (reference sequence). This CDR3 spans 18 amino acids. The CDR3 protein is CASSLGKRDHRGTYEQYF. The CDR3 nucleotides read TGTGCCAGCAGCTTAGGCAAGCGGGATCACCGGGGCACCTACGAGCAGTACTTC.

This clonotype has a handful of counts. The V and J genes are TRBV6-5 and TRBJ2-2; 9 positions agree with TRBD1. Germline V gives CDR1 MNHEY, CDR2 SVGAGI. The ends lost 6 bases at V and 4 bases at J; junction bases unmatched: 0. This CDR3 region has 13 residues. This CDR3 is CASRQGATGELFF. The CDR3 nucleotides read TGTGCCAGCAGACAGGGGGCCACCGGGGAGCTGTTTTTT.

The chain combines TRBV4-2 with TRBJ1-5; maybe TRBD1 (5 bases). The CDR3 loop spans 14 amino acids. V lost 4 bases and J lost 6, with 13 bases in between. The germline gives CDR1 LGHNA, CDR2 YNFKEQ. In DNA, the CDR3 is TGTGCCAGCAGCCCCAGGGAGGGAACTCAGCCCCAGCATTTT. Encoded protein: CASSPREGTQPQHF.

This clonotype was seen repeatedly, ten times or more. J is TRBJ2-7 and V is TRBV11-3; 10 positions match TRBD2. Germline values: CDR1 SGHNT, CDR2 YENEEA. After removal of 3 bases from V and 5 bases from J, the junction contained 4 bases not matched to a gene. The CDR3 length is 14 residues. The CDR3 protein is CASSLSGGANEQYF. The CDR3 DNA is TGTGCCAGCAGCTTGAGCGGGGGGGCTAACGAGCAGTACTTC.

The rearrangement joins TRBV4-2 to TRBJ2-5; D unresolved. The germline gives CDR1 LGHNA, CDR2 YNFKEQ. This CDR3 contains 13 residues. Trimming pared 1 base from V and 5 bases from J, leaving 8 bases between. The CDR3, as DNA: TGTGCCAGCAGCCAAGGAATCAGGGAGACCCAGTACTTC. This encodes CASSQGIRETQYF.

The rearrangement joins TRBV9 to TRBJ2-3; 7 nucleotides line up with TRBD2. This CDR3 is 16 amino acids long. Germline-derived CDR1 and CDR2 are SGDLS and YYNGEE. Losses at the gene ends were 3 bases for V and 6 bases for J; bases not matched to a gene: 13. The CDR3 protein is CASSDPGGRALDTQYF. The DNA for the CDR3 is TGTGCCAGCAGCGACCCAGGAGGGAGGGCACTGGATACGCAGTATTTT.

The sample holds a few counts of this clonotype. The chain uses TRBV20-1 and TRBJ2-7; 7 bases match TRBD1. This CDR3 is built from 12 residues. Germline V gene data show CDR1 as DFQATT and CDR2 as SNEGSKA (reference sequence). The junction had 2 bases not matched to a gene; V was cut back by 4 bases and J by 2 bases. Here the CDR3 reads CSAIQGAYEQYF. CDR3 DNA: TGCAGTGCTATCCAGGGGGCCTACGAGCAGTACTTC.

This clonotype occurred many times. This sequence joins TRBV7-8 and TRBJ2-7; D tentatively fits TRBD1 or TRBD2 (5 bases each). The V gene's germline CDR1 is SGHVS and CDR2 FQNEAQ. The CDR3 totals 15 residues. Trimming took off 4 bases at V and 3 bases at J, with 16 bases between the two ends. The chain's CDR3 is CASSSVAGSYYEQYF. The CDR3 DNA follows: TGTGCCAGCAGCTCCGTGGCAGGGAGCTACTACGAGCAGTACTTC.

This clonotype was counted many times. This chain joins TRBV7-8 and TRBJ2-2, with 9 bases aligning to TRBD1. CDR1 is SGHVS and CDR2 is FQNEAQ in the germline V gene. The CDR3 has 16 residues. Unmatched junction bases numbered 3, after V lost 0 bases and J lost 4 bases. The CDR3 DNA reads TGTGCCAGCAGCTTAGCGAGACAGGGGGTCACCGGGGAGCTGTTTTTT. Translating gives CASSLARQGVTGELFF.

This chain joins TRBV3-1 and TRBJ1-1; 9 bases map to TRBD1. Germline loops: CDR1 LGHDT, CDR2 YNNKEL (reference sequence). V lost 3 bases, J lost 5 bases, and 4 bases stayed unmatched. CDR3 length: 14 amino acids. The CDR3 coding sequence is TGTGCCAGCAGCCACAGGGACAGGGAAACTGAAGCTTTCTTT. It codes for CASSHRDRETEAFF. The full variable domain, its missing parts supplied by reference TRBV3-1 and TRBJ1-1, is DTAVSQTPKYLVTQMGNDKSIKCEQNLGHDTMYWYKQDSKKFLKIMFSYNNKELIINETVPNRFSPKSPDKAHLNLHINSLELGDSAVYFCASSHRDRETEAFFGQGTRLTVV.

This clonotype has a count of ten or more. The chain couples TRBV24-1 to TRBJ2-1; 7 bases match TRBD2. In germline, CDR1 is KGHDR, CDR2 SFDVKD. The CDR3 runs 15 residues. The V segment lost 0 bases and the J segment 8 bases; nucleotides outside the gene matches: 6. The CDR3 sequence is CATSDLGGSWDEQFF. The CDR3 bases are TGTGCCACCAGTGATTTGGGCGGGAGTTGGGATGAGCAGTTCTTC.

This clonotype was detected many times. This rearrangement joins TRBV7-6 to TRBJ2-2; the match to TRBD2 covers 7 bases. The CDR3 covers 16 residues. Germline CDR1 SGHVS, CDR2 FNYEAQ. V was pared by 1 base and J by 0 bases, with 2 bases of the junction left unmatched. The CDR3 DNA reads as TGTGCCAGCAGCTTAGAAGCGGGATCGAACACCGGGGAGCTGTTTTTT. Translated: CASSLEAGSNTGELFF.